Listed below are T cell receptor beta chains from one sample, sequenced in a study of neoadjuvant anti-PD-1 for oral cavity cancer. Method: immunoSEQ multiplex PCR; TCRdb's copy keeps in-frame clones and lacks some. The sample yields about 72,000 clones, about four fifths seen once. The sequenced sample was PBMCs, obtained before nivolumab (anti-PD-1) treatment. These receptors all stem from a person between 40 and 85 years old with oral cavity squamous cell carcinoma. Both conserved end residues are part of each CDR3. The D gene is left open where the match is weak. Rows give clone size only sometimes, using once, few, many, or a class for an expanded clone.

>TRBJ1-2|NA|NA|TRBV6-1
CASSDRLNYGYTF
TGTGCCAGCAGTGATCGGCTGAACTATGGCTACACCTTC
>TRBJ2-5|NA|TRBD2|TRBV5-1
CASSEAGGRETQYF
TGCGCCAGCAGCGAAGCGGGGGGGCGAGAGACCCAGTACTTC
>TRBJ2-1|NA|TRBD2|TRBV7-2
CASTWEGGAYNEQFF
TGTGCCAGCACTTGGGAGGGCGGGGCCTACAATGAGCAGTTCTTC
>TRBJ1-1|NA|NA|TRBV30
CAWARLAVDEAFF
TGTGCCTGGGCCCGCCTGGCAGTTGATGAAGCTTTCTTT
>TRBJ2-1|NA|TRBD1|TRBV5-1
CASSPPRQGAHNEQFF
TGCGCCAGCAGCCCGCCCCGACAGGGGGCCCACAATGAGCAGTTCTTC
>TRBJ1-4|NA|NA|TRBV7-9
CASSLKGATNEKLFF
TGTGCCAGCAGCTTGAAGGGAGCAACTAATGAAAAACTGTTTTTT
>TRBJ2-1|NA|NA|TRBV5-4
CASSSEGQGEQFF
TGTGCCAGCAGCTCCGAGGGCCAGGGGGAGCAGTTCTTC
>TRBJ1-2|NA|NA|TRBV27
CASAPQWGYGYTF
TGTGCCAGCGCTCCCCAATGGGGCTATGGCTACACCTTC
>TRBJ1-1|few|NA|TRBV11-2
CASSYTGYATEAFF
TGTGCCAGCAGCTATACAGGGTACGCCACTGAAGCTTTCTTT
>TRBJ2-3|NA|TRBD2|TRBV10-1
CASSATSGVTDTQYF
TGCGCCAGCAGTGCGACTAGCGGGGTCACAGATACGCAGTATTTT
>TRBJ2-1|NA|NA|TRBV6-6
CASSRDSWNEQFF
TGTGCCAGCAGTAGGGATAGTTGGAATGAGCAGTTCTTC
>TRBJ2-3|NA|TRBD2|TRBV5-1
CASSWRREGADTQYF
TGCGCCAGCAGCTGGAGGCGGGAGGGCGCAGATACGCAGTATTTT
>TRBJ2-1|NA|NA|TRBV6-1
CASSPYNEQFF
TGTGCCAGCAGTCCATACAATGAGCAGTTCTTC
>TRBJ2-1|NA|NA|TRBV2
CASSESFLAANEQFF
TGTGCCAGCAGTGAGTCATTTTTAGCGGCCAATGAGCAGTTCTTC
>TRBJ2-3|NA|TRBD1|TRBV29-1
CSVDGWTGQGASTDTQYF
TGCAGCGTTGACGGTTGGACAGGCCAGGGGGCTAGCACAGATACGCAGTATTTT
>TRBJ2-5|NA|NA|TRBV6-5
CASTTLGGKETQYF
TGTGCCAGCACCACCTTAGGGGGGAAAGAGACCCAGTACTTC
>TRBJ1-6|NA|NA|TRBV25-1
CASSSQDNSPLHF
TGTGCCAGCAGTTCACAAGATAATTCACCCCTCCACTTT
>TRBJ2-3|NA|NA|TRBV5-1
CASSLAPTPTDTQYF
TGCGCCAGCAGCTTGGCCCCGACTCCGACAGATACGCAGTATTTT
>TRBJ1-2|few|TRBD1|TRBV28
CASSSGTGGATGYGYTF
TGTGCCAGCAGTTCCGGGACAGGGGGCGCAACGGGCTATGGCTACACCTTC
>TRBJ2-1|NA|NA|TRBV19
CASSTLRNEQFF
TGTGCCAGTAGTACTCTCAGAAATGAGCAGTTCTTC
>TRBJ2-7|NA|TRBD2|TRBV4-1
CASSQVLLAGAEQYF
TGCGCCAGCAGCCAAGTGTTGCTAGCGGGAGCCGAGCAGTACTTC
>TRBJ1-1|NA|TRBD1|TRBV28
CASSSPGDRGNTEAFF
TGTGCCAGCAGTTCCCCTGGGGACAGGGGGAACACTGAAGCTTTCTTT